These 19 T cell receptor beta chains were all obtained from the same sample, sequenced in a study of early T cells in non-severe SARS-CoV-2 infection (TCRdb year 2021). Library generation was performed with 5' RACE. The sequencer was a NextSeq 500. Clones were called with MiXCR by TCRdb after fastp trimmed the public reads at Q25, and only in-frame beta chains were retained. Rows are combined by CDR3 protein, so each entry shows the most common genes and DNA. The sample data list fewer than 65,000 distinct CDR3 sequences, and 5.9% of these were observed just once. The ten most abundant clones make up approximately 3.6% of the sample. Sample: whole blood, taken at baseline. These TCRs come from an adult who was a healthcare worker with PCR-confirmed SARS-CoV-2 infection or an uninfected control (not recorded which).

This clonotype was recorded many times. The chain has TRBV28 and TRBJ2-1; D uncertain. Germline V gives CDR1 MDHEN, CDR2 SYDVKM. The germline V and J ends were trimmed by 8 bases and 3 bases, with 8 bases remaining between them. CDR3 size: 12 residues. CDR3 region: CASFAVYNEQFF. The CDR3 DNA is TGTGCCAGCTTTGCGGTCTACAATGAGCAGTTCTTC.

This clonotype was seen many times. The chain is built from TRBV28 and TRBJ2-7, with D hard to call. Germline V gene sequence: CDR1 MDHEN, CDR2 SYDVKM. There are 17 residues in the CDR3. V lost 3 bases to trimming and J lost 0 bases, with 18 bases between them. The CDR3 coding sequence is TGTGCCAGCAGTTTTCTGATTGTGACCTCGGGCTCCTACGAGCAGTACTTC. Translating gives CASSFLIVTSGSYEQYF.

At least ten counts were recorded for this clonotype. The rearrangement uses TRBV12-3 or TRBV12-4 and TRBJ1-4; D may be TRBD1 (5 bases). The CDR3 length is 13 residues. Trimming removed 6 bases at V and 16 bases at J, with 21 bases between. The CDR3: CASSPEYPGRTFF. CDR3 DNA sequence: TGTGCCAGCAGCCCCGAATATCCGGGACGGACGTTTTTT.

The chain uses TRBV10-3 and TRBJ1-3; possibly TRBD1 for D (6 bases). Trimming removed 9 bases from V and 8 bases from J, with 17 bases in between. The germline gives CDR1 ENHRY, CDR2 SYGVKD. The CDR3 contains 13 residues. CDR3 region: CAMTDSAADTIYF. CDR3 coding DNA: TGTGCCATGACGGACAGTGCGGCGGACACCATATATTTT.

At least ten counts were recorded for this clonotype. The chain recombines TRBV3-1 with TRBJ2-1; a weak D match, TRBD2 (5 bases). Germline V lookup: CDR1 LGHDT, CDR2 YNNKEL (reference sequence). The CDR3 totals 15 residues. V gave up 3 bases and J gave up 2 bases, with 11 bases separating them. For the CDR3, the DNA is TGTGCCAGCAGCCATGACGAGGGTCCCTACAATGAGCAGTTCTTC. Translation: CASSHDEGPYNEQFF.

This clonotype came up many times. The chain combines TRBV20-1 with TRBJ2-5; D remains unclear. V lost 5 bases and J 4 bases, leaving 14 bases between the germline ends. The CDR3 covers 13 residues. Germline V CDR1 and CDR2: DFQATT, SNEGSKA (reference sequence). This chain's CDR3 is CSALQAGLETQYF. The CDR3 DNA reads TGCAGTGCTCTGCAAGCTGGGCTAGAGACCCAGTACTTC.

In this sample, this clonotype turned up many times. This chain connects TRBV7-9 to TRBJ1-4; D gene ambiguous. The CDR3 sequence is 14 residues long. CDR1 is SEHNR and CDR2 is FQNEAQ in the germline V gene (reference sequence). V was clipped by 0 bases and J by 3 bases, with 5 bases between them. The CDR3 nucleotides are TGTGCCAGCAGCTTAGCCGGGGCTAATGAAAAACTGTTTTTT. It translates to CASSLAGANEKLFF.

The table lists this clonotype with many counts. CDR3 loop: CASRRDSLSSGANVLTF. The CDR3 DNA is TGTGCCAGCAGACGGGACAGCCTAAGCTCTGGGGCCAACGTCCTGACTTTC. V gene TRBV3-1 combines with J gene TRBJ2-6; 7 nucleotides match TRBD1. This CDR3 spans 17 amino acids. Per germline, CDR1 LGHDT and CDR2 YNNKEL (reference sequence). V was pared by 6 bases and J by 0 bases, with 8 bases of the junction left unmatched.

In this sample, this clonotype turned up many times. The V and J genes are TRBV6-2 or TRBV6-3 and TRBJ2-3; D possibly corresponds to TRBD2 (6 bases). The CDR3 spans 13 residues. Trimming removed 10 bases from V and 2 bases from J, with 13 bases in between. CDR1 is MNHEY and CDR2 is SVGEGT in the germline V gene. The DNA for the CDR3 is TGTGCCACCCGGGAGCCGAACACAGATACGCAGTATTTT. It is translated as CATREPNTDTQYF.

The V call is TRBV20-1, the J call TRBJ2-5; TRBD2 matches 10 bases. The J segment lost 3 bases and the V segment lost 2 bases, leaving 3 bases of the junction unmatched. The CDR3 covers 14 residues. Germline V gene lookup returns CDR1 DFQATT and CDR2 SNEGSKA (reference sequence). CDR3 protein: CSARSLAGEETQYF. CDR3 bases: TGCAGTGCTAGAAGTCTAGCGGGAGAAGAGACCCAGTACTTC.

This clonotype was seen more than once but under ten times. The V gene is TRBV7-2, the J gene TRBJ2-3, with D perhaps TRBD2 (6 bases). This CDR3 is built from 17 residues. The germline CDR1 and CDR2 sequences are SGHTA and FQGNSA. V shed 2 bases and J shed 1 base, with 16 bases lying between them. The CDR3 reads CASSLFESGGGTDTQYF. Here the CDR3 DNA reads TGTGCCAGCAGCTTATTCGAAAGTGGAGGGGGCACAGATACGCAGTATTTT.

The sample holds many counts of this clonotype. The V gene is TRBV20-1, the J gene TRBJ2-7; TRBD2 matches at 8 bases. The CDR3 consists of 15 residues. Per the germline V gene, CDR1 is DFQATT and CDR2 is SNEGSKA (reference sequence). V shed 5 bases, J shed 3 bases, and the junction held 12 bases outside the gene matches. The chain's CDR3 is CSAGRSGSLFYEQYF. DNA of the CDR3: TGCAGTGCTGGGCGAAGCGGGAGTCTTTTCTACGAGCAGTACTTC.

This clonotype was seen only a few times. The V call is TRBV3-1, the J call TRBJ1-2; unclear D gene. CDR1 LGHDT and CDR2 YNNKEL come from the germline V gene (reference sequence). The CDR3 sequence is 13 residues long. Between the trimmed V and J ends, which lost 6 bases and 1 base, there was a span of 9 bases. CDR3 residues: CASRGDNNYGYTF. As DNA, the CDR3 is TGTGCCAGCAGGGGAGATAATAACTATGGCTACACCTTC.

This clonotype was detected many times. The genes are TRBV29-1 and TRBJ2-3, with 7 bases matching TRBD1. Germline CDR1 reads SQVTM; CDR2 reads ANQGSEA. The CDR3 is 14 amino acids. The V and J ends lost 5 bases and 0 bases, in that order; junction bases with no gene match: 5. CDR3 region: CSVRDSFSTDTQYF. In DNA, the CDR3 is TGCAGCGTTCGGGACAGCTTTAGCACAGATACGCAGTATTTT.

The rearrangement joins TRBV6-4 to TRBJ1-1; D uncertain. With 0 bases removed from V and 11 bases from J, the gap between germline ends came to 13 bases. Germline V lookup: CDR1 MRHNA, CDR2 SNTAGT. The CDR3 has 13 amino acids. DNA of the CDR3: TGTGCCAGCAGTGACTCGAACGGGGTCTTTGCTTTCTTT. This encodes CASSDSNGVFAFF.

The sample holds a few counts of this clonotype. The rearrangement joins TRBV6-2 or TRBV6-3 to TRBJ2-7, with TRBD1 identical over 7 bases. The CDR3 length is 14 residues. V dropped 2 bases and J dropped 0; count of bases not matched to a gene: 1. The germline V gene has CDR1 MNHEY and CDR2 SVGEGT. CDR3 in amino acids: CASSYRDSSYEQYF. CDR3 DNA: TGTGCCAGCAGTTACCGGGACAGCTCCTACGAGCAGTACTTC.

This clonotype was detected a few times. DNA of the CDR3: TGTGCCAGCAGCGTAGAGGCAGGGGGCGCGGGGCATGGCACCGGGGAGCTGTTTTTT. Translated: CASSVEAGGAGHGTGELFF. The rearrangement joins TRBV9 to TRBJ2-2, with 8 bases aligning to TRBD1. Trimming took 0 bases from V and 4 from J; bases not matched to a gene: 14. Germline CDR1 SGDLS, CDR2 YYNGEE. The CDR3 runs to 19 residues. Using reference TRBV9 and TRBJ2-2 for the parts outside the CDR3, the full variable domain is DSGVTQTPKHLITATGQRVTLRCSPRSGDLSVYWYQQSLDQGLQFLIQYYNGEERAKGNILERFSAQQFPDLHSELNLSSLELGDSALYFCASSVEAGGAGHGTGELFFGEGSRLTVL.

This clonotype was counted many times. V and J are TRBV7-8 and TRBJ2-1; 10 positions agree with TRBD1. The V gene's germline CDR1 is SGHVS and CDR2 FQNEAQ. This CDR3 has 17 residues. Trimming removed 2 bases from V and 3 bases from J; junction bases left unmatched: 7. This CDR3 reads CASSLTVDRGSYNEQFF. The CDR3 DNA sequence: TGTGCCAGCAGCTTAACTGTGGACAGGGGGAGCTACAATGAGCAGTTCTTC.

This clonotype was recorded at least ten times. V and J are TRBV11-2 and TRBJ2-7; 15 bases match TRBD2. The CDR3 totals 17 residues. CDR1 and CDR2 from the germline V gene are SGHAT and FQNNGV. After removal of 5 bases from V and 2 bases from J, the junction contained 7 bases not matched to a gene. The CDR3 is CASSRFGLAGGTYEQYF. In DNA, the CDR3 is TGTGCCAGCAGCCGATTCGGACTAGCGGGAGGGACCTACGAGCAGTACTTC.